This is a list of T cell receptor beta chains from one sample in a study of T cells in Graves' hyperthyroidism and ophthalmopathy. TCRdb recomputed calls from the multiplex PCR reads with MiXCR, one row per CDR3 protein. The table lists approximately 610,000 distinct CDR3 sequences, approximately 14% of them singletons. The specimen sequenced was blood. The receptors here all came from a woman aged 40 to 49 with Graves' ophthalmopathy. The CDR3 runs from the conserved cysteine through the conserved F or W. D genes are given only for firm matches. The size field is filled for only some rows; it gives once, few, many or a size class.

TGTGCCAGCAGCCCGGGAAACACCGGGAAGCTGTTTTTT,CASSPGNTGKLFF,TRBV6-2/TRBV6-3,few,TRBJ2-2,NA
TGCAGTGCTAGAGAACCATTCGGGGATCGGAACGAGCAGTACTTC,CSAREPFGDRNEQYF,TRBV20-1,many,TRBJ2-7,NA
TGTGCCAGCGGTGTAGGGTACGAGCAGTACTTC,CASGVGYEQYF,TRBV2,many,TRBJ2-7,NA
TGCAGTGCTAGAGACATAACTAGCGGGACCACCGGGGAGCTGTTTTTT,CSARDITSGTTGELFF,TRBV20-1,once,TRBJ2-2,TRBD2
TGTGCCAGCAGCTTGGATCGGGGGACAGTTCACTATGGCTACACCTTC,CASSLDRGTVHYGYTF,TRBV5-6,NA,TRBJ1-2,TRBD1
TGTGCCAGCTCAGGGACTCTCTCCTACGAGCAGTACTTC,CASSGTLSYEQYF,TRBV18,NA,TRBJ2-7,NA
TGCAGTGCTAACCGCGATTCCTACGAGCAGTACTTC,CSANRDSYEQYF,TRBV20-1,many,TRBJ2-7,NA
TGTGCTAGCAGCGTCAAAACGGGGGGTGTCCAGTACTTC,CASSVKTGGVQYF,TRBV7-7,many,TRBJ2-5,TRBD2
TGTGCCAGCAGAGCGGCCGGGACAAACTCCTACGAGCAGTACTTC,CASRAAGTNSYEQYF,TRBV7-2,many,TRBJ2-7,NA
TGTGCCAGCAGTTTGGCAGGGGGCTGGGATAATTCACCCCTCCACTTT,CASSLAGGWDNSPLHF,TRBV28,many,TRBJ1-6,TRBD1
TGTGCCAGCAGCAGGGGGCTCCAAGAGACCCAGTACTTC,CASSRGLQETQYF,TRBV11-3,many,TRBJ2-5,TRBD1
TGTGCCAGCAGTTCGGCAGAGGGCTATGGCTACACCTTC,CASSSAEGYGYTF,TRBV12-3/TRBV12-4,many,TRBJ1-2,NA
TGTGCCTGGAGCCTACCCCCCCACAGCCCCCAGCATTTT,CAWSLPPHSPQHF,TRBV30,NA,TRBJ1-5,NA
TGTGCCAGCAGCTCGTCCCGGGACAGGGGTTCGCACACTGAAGCTTTCTTT,CASSSSRDRGSHTEAFF,TRBV11-1,many,TRBJ1-1,TRBD1
TGTGCCAGCAAAGGCGGGCCGAACACCGGGGAGCTGTTTTTT,CASKGGPNTGELFF,TRBV7-2,many,TRBJ2-2,NA
TGTGCCAGCAGCCAAGATTTTGGGGGAACCATCTCTGGGGCCAACGTCCTGACTTTC,CASSQDFGGTISGANVLTF,TRBV3-1,NA,TRBJ2-6,NA
TGTGCCAGCAGAGTACAGGTCGGGGAGCTGTTTTTT,CASRVQVGELFF,TRBV6-2/TRBV6-3,many,TRBJ2-2,NA
TGTGCCAGCAGTCATGGACTAGCGGGAGAGGCATTCCAAGAGACCCAGTACTTC,CASSHGLAGEAFQETQYF,TRBV6-4,many,TRBJ2-5,TRBD2
TGTGCCAGCAAACCCAATACCGGGACAACCTACGAGCAGTACTTC,CASKPNTGTTYEQYF,TRBV28,many,TRBJ2-7,NA
TGTGCCAGCAGCTTAAGACCACGGGCGGCCCGCTCCTACGAGCAGTACTTC,CASSLRPRAARSYEQYF,TRBV11-2,many,TRBJ2-7,NA
TGTGCCAGCAGGCCCTGGGGACTAGCGGCCTCCTACGAGCAGTACTTC,CASRPWGLAASYEQYF,TRBV6-2/TRBV6-3,many,TRBJ2-7,TRBD2
TGTGCCAGCAGTTCCGTCGCGGGAGGGAGCTCCTACGAGCAGTACTTC,CASSSVAGGSSYEQYF,TRBV28,many,TRBJ2-7,TRBD2
TGTGCCAGCAGTGAGGACAGGGGGAACACTGAAGCTTTCTTT,CASSEDRGNTEAFF,TRBV28,many,TRBJ1-1,TRBD1